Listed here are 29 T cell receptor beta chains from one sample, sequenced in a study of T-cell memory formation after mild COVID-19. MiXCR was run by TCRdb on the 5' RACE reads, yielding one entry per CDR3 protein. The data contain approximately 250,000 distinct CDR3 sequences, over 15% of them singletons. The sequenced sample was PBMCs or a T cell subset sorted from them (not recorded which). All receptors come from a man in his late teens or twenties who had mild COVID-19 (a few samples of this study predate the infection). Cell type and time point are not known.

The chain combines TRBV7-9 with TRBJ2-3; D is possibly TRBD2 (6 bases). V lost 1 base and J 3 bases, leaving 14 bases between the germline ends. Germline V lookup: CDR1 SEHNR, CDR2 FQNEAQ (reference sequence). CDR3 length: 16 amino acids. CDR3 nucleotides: TGTGCCAGCAGCTTAGGGGCTAGCGTCAGGACAGATACGCAGTATTTT. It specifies CASSLGASVRTDTQYF.

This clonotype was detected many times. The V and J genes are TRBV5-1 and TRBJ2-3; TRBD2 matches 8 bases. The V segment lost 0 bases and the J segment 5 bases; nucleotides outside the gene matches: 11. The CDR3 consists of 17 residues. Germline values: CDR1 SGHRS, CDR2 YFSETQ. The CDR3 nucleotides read TGCGCCAGCAGCTTGGCCGCAACCGGGACTAGTCAAGATACGCAGTATTTT. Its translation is CASSLAATGTSQDTQYF.

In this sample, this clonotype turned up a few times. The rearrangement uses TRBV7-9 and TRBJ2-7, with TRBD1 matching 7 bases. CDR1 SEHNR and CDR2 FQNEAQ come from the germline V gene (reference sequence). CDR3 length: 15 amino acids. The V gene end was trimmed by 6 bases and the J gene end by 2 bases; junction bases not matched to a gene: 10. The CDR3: CASSSFDREAYEQYF. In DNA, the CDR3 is TGTGCCAGCAGTTCCTTCGACAGGGAAGCCTACGAGCAGTACTTC. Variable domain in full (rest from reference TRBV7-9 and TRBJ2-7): DTGVSQNPRHKITKRGQNVTFRCDPISEHNRLYWYRQTLGQGPEFLTYFQNEAQLEKSRLLSDRFSAERPKGSFSTLEIQRTEQGDSAMYLCASSSFDREAYEQYFGPGTRLTVT.

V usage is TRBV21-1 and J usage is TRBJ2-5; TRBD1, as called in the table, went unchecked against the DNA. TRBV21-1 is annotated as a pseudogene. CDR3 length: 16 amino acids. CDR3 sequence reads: CASSIVTRGCGETQYF. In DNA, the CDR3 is TGTGCCAGCAGCATAGTCACCAGGGGTTGTGGGGAGACCCAGTACTTC.

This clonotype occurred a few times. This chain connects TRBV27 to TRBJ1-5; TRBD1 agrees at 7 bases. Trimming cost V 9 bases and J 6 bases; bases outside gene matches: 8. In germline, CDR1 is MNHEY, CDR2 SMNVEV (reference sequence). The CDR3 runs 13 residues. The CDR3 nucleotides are TGTGCCAGGCTAACAGGGGTTGTTCAGCCCCAGCATTTT. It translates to CARLTGVVQPQHF.

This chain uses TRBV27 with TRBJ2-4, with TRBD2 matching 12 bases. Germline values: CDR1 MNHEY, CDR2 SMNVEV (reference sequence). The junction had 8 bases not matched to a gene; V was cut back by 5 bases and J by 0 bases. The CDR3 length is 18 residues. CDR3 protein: CASSKLAGGIIAKNIQYF. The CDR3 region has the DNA TGTGCCAGCAGTAAACTAGCGGGGGGCATAATAGCCAAAAACATTCAGTACTTC.

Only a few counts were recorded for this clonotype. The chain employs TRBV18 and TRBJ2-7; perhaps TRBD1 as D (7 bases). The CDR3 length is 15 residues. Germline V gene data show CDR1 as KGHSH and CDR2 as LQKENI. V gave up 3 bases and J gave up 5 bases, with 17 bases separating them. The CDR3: CASSPGRTGGDEQYV. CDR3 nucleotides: TGTGCCAGCTCACCGGGCAGGACAGGAGGGGACGAGCAGTACGTC.

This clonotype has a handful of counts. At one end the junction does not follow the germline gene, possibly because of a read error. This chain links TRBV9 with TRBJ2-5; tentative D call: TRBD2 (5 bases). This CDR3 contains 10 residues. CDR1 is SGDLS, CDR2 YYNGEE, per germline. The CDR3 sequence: CASSVVDSFF. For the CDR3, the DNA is TGTGCCAGCAGCGTAGTGGACTCCTTTTTC.

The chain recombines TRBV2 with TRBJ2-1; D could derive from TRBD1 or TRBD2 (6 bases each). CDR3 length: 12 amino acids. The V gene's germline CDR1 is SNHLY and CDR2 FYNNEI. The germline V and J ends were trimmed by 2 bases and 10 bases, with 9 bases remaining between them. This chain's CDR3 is CASSETGREQFF. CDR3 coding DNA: TGTGCCAGCAGTGAAACAGGGAGGGAGCAGTTCTTC.

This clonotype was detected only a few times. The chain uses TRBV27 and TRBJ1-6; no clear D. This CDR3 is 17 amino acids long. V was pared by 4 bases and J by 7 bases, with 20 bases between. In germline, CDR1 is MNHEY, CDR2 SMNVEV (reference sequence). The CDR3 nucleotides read TGTGCCAGCAGTTACAAACAGCTTTCTTTTACCAATTCACCCCTCCACTTT. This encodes CASSYKQLSFTNSPLHF.

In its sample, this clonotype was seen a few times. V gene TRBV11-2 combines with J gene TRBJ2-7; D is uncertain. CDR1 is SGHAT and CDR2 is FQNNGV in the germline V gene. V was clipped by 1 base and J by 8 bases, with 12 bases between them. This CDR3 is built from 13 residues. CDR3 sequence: CASSLADGPQQYF. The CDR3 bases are TGTGCCAGCAGCTTAGCGGACGGTCCCCAGCAGTACTTC.

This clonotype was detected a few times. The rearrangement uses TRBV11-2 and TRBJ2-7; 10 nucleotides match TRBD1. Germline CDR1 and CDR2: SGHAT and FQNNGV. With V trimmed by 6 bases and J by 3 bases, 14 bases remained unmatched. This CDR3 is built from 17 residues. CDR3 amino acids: CASSRFPDRGHGYEQYV. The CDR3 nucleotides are TGTGCCAGCAGTCGATTCCCAGACAGGGGGCATGGCTACGAGCAGTACGTC.

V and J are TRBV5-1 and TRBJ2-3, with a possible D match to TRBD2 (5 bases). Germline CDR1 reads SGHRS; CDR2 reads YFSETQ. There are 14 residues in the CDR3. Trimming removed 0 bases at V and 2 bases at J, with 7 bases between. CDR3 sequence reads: CASSLGEITDTQYF. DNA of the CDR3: TGCGCCAGCAGCTTGGGGGAGATCACAGATACGCAGTATTTT.

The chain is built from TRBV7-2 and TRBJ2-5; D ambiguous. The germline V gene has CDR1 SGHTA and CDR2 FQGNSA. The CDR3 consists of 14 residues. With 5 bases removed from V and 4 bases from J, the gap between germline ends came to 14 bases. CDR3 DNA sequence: TGTGCCAGCAGCCCAACAACTATAGCAGAGACCCAGTACTTC. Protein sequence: CASSPTTIAETQYF. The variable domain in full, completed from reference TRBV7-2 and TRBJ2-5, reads GAGVSQSPSNKVTEKGKDVELRCDPISGHTALYWYRQSLGQGLEFLIYFQGNSAPDKSGLPSDRFSAERTGGSVSTLTIQRTQQEDSAVYLCASSPTTIAETQYFGPGTRLLVL.

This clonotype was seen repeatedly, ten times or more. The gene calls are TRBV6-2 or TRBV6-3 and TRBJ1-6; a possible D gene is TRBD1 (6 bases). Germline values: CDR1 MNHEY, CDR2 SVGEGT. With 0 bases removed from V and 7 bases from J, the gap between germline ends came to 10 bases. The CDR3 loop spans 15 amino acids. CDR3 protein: CASSYSGADNSPLHF. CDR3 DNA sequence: TGTGCCAGCAGTTACTCGGGGGCGGACAATTCACCCCTCCACTTT.

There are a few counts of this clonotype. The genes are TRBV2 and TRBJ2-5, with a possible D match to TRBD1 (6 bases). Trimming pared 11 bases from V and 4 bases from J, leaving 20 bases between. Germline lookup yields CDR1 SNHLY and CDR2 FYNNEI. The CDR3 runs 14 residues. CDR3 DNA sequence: TGTGCCGCGGCCGGGACACAGAAGGGAGAGACCCAGTACTTC. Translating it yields CAAAGTQKGETQYF.

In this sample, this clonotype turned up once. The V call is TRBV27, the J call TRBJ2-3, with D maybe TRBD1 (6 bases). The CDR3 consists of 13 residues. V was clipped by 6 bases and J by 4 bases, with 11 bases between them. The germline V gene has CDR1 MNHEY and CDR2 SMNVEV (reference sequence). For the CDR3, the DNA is TGTGCCAGCAGCAGACAGGTCTCAGATACGCAGTATTTT. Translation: CASSRQVSDTQYF.

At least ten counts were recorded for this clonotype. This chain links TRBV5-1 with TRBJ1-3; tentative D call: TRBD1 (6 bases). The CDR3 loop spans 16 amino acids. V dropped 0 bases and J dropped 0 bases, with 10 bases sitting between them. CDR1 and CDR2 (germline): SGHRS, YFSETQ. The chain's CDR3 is CASSLVTGTSGNTIYF. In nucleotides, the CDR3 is TGCGCCAGCAGCTTGGTTACAGGGACCTCTGGAAACACCATATATTTT.

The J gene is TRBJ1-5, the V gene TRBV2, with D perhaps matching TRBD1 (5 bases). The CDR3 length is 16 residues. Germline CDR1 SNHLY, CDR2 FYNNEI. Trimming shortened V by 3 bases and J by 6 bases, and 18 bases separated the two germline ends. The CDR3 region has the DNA TGTGCCAGCAGTGATAGTATTAGGAAAGGGGCTCAGCCCCAGCATTTT. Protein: CASSDSIRKGAQPQHF.

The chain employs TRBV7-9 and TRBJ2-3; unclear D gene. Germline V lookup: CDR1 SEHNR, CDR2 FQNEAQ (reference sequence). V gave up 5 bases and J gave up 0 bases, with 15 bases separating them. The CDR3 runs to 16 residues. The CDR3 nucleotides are TGTGCCAGCAGCCCCGCACTCCCCCCAAGCACAGATACGCAGTATTTT. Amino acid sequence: CASSPALPPSTDTQYF.

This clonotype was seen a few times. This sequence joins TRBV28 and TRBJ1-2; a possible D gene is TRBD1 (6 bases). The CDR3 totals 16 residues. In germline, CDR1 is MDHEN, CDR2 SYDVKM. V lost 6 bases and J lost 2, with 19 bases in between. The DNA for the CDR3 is TGTGCCAGCAGCCAACCGGGACAACGATTAAACTATGGCTACACCTTC. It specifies CASSQPGQRLNYGYTF.

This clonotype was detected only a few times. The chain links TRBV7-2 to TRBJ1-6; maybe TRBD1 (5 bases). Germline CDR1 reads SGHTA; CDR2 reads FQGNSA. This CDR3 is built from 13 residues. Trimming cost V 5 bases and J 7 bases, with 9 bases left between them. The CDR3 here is CASSTTANSPLHF. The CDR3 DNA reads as TGTGCCAGCAGCACGACAGCAAATTCACCCCTCCACTTT.

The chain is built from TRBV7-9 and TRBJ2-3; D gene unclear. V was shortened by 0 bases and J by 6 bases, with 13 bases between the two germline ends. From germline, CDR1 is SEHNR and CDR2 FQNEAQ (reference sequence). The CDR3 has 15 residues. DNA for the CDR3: TGTGCCAGCAGCTTAGCGGCGGTCTCGTCGGATACGCAGTATTTT. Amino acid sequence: CASSLAAVSSDTQYF.

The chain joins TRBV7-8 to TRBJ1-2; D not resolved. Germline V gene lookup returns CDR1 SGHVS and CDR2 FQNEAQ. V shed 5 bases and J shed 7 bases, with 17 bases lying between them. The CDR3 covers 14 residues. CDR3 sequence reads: CASSPSESKGGYTF. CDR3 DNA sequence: TGTGCCAGCAGCCCCTCTGAGTCGAAGGGTGGCTACACCTTC. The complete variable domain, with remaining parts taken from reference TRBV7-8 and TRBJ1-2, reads GAGVSQSPRYKVAKRGQDVALRCDPISGHVSLFWYQQALGQGPEFLTYFQNEAQLDKSGLPSDRFFAERPEGSVSTLKIQRTQQEDSAVYLCASSPSESKGGYTFGSGTRLTVV.

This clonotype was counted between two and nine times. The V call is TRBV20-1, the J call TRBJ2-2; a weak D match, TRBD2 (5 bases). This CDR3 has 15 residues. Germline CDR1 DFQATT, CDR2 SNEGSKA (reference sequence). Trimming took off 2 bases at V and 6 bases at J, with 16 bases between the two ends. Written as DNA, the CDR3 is TGCAGTGCTAGACCCGCGACATCGGGGTCCGGGGAGCTGTTTTTT. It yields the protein CSARPATSGSGELFF.

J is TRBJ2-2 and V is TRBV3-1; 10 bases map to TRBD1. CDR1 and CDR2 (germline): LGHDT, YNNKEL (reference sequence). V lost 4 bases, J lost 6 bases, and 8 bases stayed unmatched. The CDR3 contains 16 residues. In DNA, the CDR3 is TGTGCCAGCAGCCTAGCCGGGACAGGGGTGCCCGGGGAGCTGTTTTTT. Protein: CASSLAGTGVPGELFF.

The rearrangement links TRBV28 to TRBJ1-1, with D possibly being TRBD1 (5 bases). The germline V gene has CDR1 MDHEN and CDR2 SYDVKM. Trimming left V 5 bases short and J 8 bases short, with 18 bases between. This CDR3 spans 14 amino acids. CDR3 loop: CASSMARAREEAFF. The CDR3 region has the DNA TGTGCCAGCAGTATGGCCAGGGCCCGGGAGGAAGCTTTCTTT.

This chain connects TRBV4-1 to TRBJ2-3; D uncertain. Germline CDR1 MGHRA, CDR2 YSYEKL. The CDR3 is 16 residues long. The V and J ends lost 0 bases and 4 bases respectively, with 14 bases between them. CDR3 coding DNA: TGCGCCAGCAGCCAAGACCATGGATTCGGGTCAGATACGCAGTATTTT. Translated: CASSQDHGFGSDTQYF.

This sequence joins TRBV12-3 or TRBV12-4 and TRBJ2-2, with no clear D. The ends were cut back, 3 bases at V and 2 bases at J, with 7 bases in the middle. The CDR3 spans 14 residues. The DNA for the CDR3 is TGTGCCAGCAGTTTCCAGGAAAACACCGGGGAGCTGTTTTTT. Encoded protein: CASSFQENTGELFF.